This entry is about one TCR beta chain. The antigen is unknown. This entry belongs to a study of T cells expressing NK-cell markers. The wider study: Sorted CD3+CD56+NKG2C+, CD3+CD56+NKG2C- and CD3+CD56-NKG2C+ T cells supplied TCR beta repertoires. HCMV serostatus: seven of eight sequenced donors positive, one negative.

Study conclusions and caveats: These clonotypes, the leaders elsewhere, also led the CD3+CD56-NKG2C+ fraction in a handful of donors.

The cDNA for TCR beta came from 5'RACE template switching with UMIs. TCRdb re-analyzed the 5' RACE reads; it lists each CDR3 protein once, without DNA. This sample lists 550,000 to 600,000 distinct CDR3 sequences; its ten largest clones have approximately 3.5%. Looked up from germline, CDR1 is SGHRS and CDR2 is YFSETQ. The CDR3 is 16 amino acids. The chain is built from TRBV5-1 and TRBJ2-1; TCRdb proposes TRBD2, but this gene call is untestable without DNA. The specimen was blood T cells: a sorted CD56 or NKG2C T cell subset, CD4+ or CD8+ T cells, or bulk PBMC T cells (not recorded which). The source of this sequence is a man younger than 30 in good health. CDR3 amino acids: CASSGAGTSGNNEQFF.